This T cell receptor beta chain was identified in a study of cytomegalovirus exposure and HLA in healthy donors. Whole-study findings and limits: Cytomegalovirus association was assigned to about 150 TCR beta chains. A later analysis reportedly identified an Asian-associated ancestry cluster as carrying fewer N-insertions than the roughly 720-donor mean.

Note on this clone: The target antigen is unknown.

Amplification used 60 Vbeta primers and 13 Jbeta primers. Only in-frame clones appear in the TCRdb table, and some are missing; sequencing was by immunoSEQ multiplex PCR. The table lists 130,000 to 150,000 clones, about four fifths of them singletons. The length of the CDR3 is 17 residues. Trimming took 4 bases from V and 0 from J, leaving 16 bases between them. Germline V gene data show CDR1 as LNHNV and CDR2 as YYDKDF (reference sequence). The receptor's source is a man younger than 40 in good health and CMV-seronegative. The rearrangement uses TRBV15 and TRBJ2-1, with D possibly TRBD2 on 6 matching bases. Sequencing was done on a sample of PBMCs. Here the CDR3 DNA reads TGTGCCACCAGCACGAGAGCTGGGCGGGGCTCCTACAATGAGCAGTTCTTC. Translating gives CATSTRAGRGSYNEQFF.